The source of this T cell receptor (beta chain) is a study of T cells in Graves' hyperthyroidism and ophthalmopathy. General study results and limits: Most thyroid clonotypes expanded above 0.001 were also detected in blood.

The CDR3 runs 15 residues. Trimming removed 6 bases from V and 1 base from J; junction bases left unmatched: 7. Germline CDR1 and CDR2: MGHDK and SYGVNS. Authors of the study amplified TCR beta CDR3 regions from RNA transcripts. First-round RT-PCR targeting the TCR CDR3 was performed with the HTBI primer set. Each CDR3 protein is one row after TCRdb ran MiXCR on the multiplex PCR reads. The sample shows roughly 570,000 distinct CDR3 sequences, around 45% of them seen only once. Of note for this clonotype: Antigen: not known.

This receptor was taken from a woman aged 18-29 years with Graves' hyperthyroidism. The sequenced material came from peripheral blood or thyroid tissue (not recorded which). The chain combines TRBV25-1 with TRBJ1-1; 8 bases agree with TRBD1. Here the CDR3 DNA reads TGTGCCAGCAGGAGACAGGGGACAGCGAACACTGAAGCTTTCTTT. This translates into CASRRQGTANTEAFF.